The clone carrying this T cell receptor beta chain showed up just a few times. The antigen is not known. The sample originates from a study of blood T cells in healthy people across ages. Study results and limitations: In the absence of known donor CMV status, changes in expanded clonotypes were possibly confounded. In these data, TCR beta diversity tracked strongly with naive T cell percentage. Estimates based on one million T cells were treated as lower bounds. Per million T cells, TCR beta diversity dropped about linearly as age rose.

Germline assignment: CDR1 SGHDN and CDR2 FVKESK. Trimming pared 0 bases from V and 4 bases from J, leaving 12 bases between. This CDR3 is built from 15 residues. Then a second PCR, running roughly 7 to 11 cycles, was carried out with a sample-barcoded 5' primer and a J-beta primer mix. MiXCR, run by TCRdb on the 5' RACE reads, gives a single entry per CDR3 protein. Of about 1,400,000 distinct CDR3 sequences detected, roughly 40% appear once; the ten largest clones hold roughly 8.2%. Source material: blood. This sequence joins TRBV14 and TRBJ2-5; D remains ambiguous. The TCR originated in a woman aged 18-29 years in good health. The CDR3 sequence is CASSQDLRRRETQYF. The DNA of the CDR3 is TGTGCCAGCAGCCAAGATCTTCGCAGGAGAGAGACCCAGTACTTC.